This T cell receptor (beta chain) is from a study of immune characterization of retroperitoneal liposarcoma. In this sample, this clonotype is medium-sized. A single record per CDR3 protein comes from TCRdb applying MiXCR to the PCR reads. The data hold approximately 7,000 distinct CDR3 sequences, with under 30% observed a single time. Germline V gene lookup returns CDR1 MNHNS and CDR2 SASEGT. The CDR3 is made up of 16 amino acids. The trim removed 7 bases at V and 2 bases at J, leaving 10 bases unmatched. V gene TRBV6-1 combines with J gene TRBJ2-1, with 8 bases matching TRBD2. This receptor was obtained from a male donor with retroperitoneal liposarcoma. The sample consisted of blood. DNA of the CDR3: TGTGCCAGCAAGCCCAAGCGGGAGATAACCTACAATGAGCAGTTCTTC. Protein product: CASKPKREITYNEQFF.